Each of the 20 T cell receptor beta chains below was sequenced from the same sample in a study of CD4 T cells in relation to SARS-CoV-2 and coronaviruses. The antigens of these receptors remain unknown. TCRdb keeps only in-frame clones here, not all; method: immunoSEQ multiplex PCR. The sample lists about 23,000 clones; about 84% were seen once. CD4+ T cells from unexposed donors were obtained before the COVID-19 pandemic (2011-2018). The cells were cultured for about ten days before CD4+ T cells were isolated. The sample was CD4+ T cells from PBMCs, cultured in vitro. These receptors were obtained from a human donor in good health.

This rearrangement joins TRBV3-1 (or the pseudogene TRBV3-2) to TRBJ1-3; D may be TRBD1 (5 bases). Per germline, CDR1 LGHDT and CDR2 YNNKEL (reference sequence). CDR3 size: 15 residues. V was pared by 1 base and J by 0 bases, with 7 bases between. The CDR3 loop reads CASSQGTFSGNTIYF. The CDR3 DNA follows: TGTGCCAGCAGCCAAGGGACATTCTCTGGAAACACCATATATTTT.

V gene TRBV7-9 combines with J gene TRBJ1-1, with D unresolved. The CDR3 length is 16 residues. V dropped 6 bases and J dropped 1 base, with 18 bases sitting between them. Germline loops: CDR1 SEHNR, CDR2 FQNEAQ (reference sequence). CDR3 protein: CASSPWAGRTNTEAFF. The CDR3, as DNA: TGTGCCAGCAGTCCTTGGGCTGGACGTACGAACACTGAAGCTTTCTTT.

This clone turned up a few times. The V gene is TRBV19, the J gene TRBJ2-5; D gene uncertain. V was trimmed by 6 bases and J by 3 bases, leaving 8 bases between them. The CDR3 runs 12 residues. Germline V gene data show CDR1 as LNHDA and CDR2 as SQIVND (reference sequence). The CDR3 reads CASSPSKETQYF. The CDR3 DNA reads TGTGCCAGTAGCCCCTCCAAAGAGACCCAGTACTTC.

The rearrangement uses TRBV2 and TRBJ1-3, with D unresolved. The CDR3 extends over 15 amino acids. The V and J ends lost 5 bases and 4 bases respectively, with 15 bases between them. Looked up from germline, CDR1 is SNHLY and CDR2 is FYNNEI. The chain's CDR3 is CASSNAGESGNTIYF. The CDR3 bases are TGTGCCAGCAGTAACGCGGGTGAGAGCGGAAACACCATATATTTT.

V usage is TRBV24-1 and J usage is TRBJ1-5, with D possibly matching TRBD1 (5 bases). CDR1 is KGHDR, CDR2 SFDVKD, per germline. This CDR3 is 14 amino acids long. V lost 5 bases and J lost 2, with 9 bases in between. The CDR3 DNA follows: TGTGCCACCAGTGCAGGGTACGGCAATCAGCCCCAGCATTTT. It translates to CATSAGYGNQPQHF.

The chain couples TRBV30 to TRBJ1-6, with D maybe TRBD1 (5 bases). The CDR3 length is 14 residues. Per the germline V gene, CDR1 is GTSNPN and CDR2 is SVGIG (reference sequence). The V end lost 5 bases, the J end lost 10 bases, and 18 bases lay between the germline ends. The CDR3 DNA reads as TGTGCCTGGGATACAGGTCCCTTTGGATCACCCCTCCACTTT. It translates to CAWDTGPFGSPLHF. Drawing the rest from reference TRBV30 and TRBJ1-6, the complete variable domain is SQTIHQWPATLVQPVGSPLSLECTVEGTSNPNLYWYRQAAGRGLQLLFYSVGIGQISSEVPQNLSASRPQDRQFILSSKKLLLSDSGFYLCAWDTGPFGSPLHFGNGTRLTVT.

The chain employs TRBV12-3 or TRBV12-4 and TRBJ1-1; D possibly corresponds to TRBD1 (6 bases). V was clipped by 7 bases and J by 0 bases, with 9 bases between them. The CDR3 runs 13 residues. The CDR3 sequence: CASMRQVNTEAFF. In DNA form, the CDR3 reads TGTGCCAGCATGCGACAGGTGAACACTGAAGCTTTCTTT.

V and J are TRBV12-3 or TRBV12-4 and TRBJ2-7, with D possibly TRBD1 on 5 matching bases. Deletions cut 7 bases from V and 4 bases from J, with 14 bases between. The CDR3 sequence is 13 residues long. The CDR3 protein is CASNQDSEYEQYF. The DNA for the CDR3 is TGTGCCAGCAACCAAGACAGTGAATACGAGCAGTACTTC.

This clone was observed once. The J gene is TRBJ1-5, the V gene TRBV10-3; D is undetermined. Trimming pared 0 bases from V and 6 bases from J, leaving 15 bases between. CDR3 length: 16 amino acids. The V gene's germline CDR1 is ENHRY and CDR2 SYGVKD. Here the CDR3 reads CAISESGPNLGQPQHF. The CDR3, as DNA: TGTGCCATCAGTGAGTCCGGTCCTAATCTGGGTCAGCCCCAGCATTTT.

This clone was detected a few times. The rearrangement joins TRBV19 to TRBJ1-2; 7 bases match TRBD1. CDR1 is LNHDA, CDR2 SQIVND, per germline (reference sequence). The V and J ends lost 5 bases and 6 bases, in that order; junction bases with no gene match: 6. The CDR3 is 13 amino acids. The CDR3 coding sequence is TGTGCCAGTAGTGCGGGGCAGGGGGATGGCTACACCTTC. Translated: CASSAGQGDGYTF.

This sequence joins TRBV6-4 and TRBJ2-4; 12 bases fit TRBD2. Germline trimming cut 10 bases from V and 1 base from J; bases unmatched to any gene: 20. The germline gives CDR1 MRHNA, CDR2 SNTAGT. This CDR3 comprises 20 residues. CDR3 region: CAKPTTSGRGGDMAKNIQYF. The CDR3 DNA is TGTGCCAAACCAACGACTAGCGGGAGAGGGGGGGATATGGCCAAAAACATTCAGTACTTC.

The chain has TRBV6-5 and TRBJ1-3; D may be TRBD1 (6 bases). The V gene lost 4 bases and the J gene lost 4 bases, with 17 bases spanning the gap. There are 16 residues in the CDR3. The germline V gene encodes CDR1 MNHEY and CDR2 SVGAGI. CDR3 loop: CASSSDYRVSGNTIYF. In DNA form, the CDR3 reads TGTGCCAGCAGTTCGGACTACAGGGTATCGGGAAACACCATATATTTT.

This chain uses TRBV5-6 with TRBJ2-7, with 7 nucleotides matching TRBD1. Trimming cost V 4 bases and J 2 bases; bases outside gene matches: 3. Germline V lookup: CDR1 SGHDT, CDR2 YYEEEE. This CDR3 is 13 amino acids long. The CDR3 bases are TGTGCCAGCAGCGACAGGGTAGCCTACGAGCAGTACTTC. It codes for CASSDRVAYEQYF.

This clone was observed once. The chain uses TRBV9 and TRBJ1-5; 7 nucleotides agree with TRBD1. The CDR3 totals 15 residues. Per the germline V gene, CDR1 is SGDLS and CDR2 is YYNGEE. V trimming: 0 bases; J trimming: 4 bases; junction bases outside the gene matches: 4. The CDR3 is CASSVEGQRNQPQHF. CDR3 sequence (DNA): TGTGCCAGCAGCGTAGAGGGACAGCGAAATCAGCCCCAGCATTTT.

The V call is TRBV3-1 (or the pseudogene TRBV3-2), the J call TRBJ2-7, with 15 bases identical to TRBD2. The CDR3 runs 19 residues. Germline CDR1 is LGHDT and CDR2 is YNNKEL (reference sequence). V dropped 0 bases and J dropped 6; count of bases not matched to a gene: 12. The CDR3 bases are TGTGCCAGCAGCCAAGATTGGGGACTAGCGGGAGGAGTTGGGTCCGAGCAGTACTTC. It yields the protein CASSQDWGLAGGVGSEQYF.

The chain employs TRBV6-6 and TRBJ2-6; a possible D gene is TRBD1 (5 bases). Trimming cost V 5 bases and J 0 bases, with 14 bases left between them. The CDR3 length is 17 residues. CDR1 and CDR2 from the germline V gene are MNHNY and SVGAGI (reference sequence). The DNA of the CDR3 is TGTGCCAGCAGTCGACATAGACAGTTCTCTGGGGCCAACGTCCTGACTTTC. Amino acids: CASSRHRQFSGANVLTF.

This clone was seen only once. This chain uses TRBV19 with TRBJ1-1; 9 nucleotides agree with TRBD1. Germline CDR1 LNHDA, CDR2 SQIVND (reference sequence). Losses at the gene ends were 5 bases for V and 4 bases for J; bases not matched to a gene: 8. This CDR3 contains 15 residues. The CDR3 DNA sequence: TGTGCCAGTAGTGCCGTTGACAGGGGGAGCACTGAAGCTTTCTTT. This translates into CASSAVDRGSTEAFF.

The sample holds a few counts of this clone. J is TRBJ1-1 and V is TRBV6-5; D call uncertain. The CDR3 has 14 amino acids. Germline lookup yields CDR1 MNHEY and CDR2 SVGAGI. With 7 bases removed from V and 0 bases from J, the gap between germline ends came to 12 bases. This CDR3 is CASIGIFLNTEAFF. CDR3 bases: TGTGCCAGCATAGGCATTTTCTTGAACACTGAAGCTTTCTTT.

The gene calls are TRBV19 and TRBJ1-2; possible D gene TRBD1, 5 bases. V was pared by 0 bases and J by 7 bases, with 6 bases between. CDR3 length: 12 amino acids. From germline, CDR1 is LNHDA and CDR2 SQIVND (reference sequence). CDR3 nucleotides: TGTGCCAGTAGTATAGAAAGGGGTGGCTACACCTTC. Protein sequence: CASSIERGGYTF.

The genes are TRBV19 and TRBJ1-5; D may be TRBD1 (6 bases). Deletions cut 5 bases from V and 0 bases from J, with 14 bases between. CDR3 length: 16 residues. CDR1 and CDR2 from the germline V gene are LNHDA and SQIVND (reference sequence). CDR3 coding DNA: TGTGCCAGTAGTCCAGGGGTGTCCAATAGCAATCAGCCCCAGCATTTT. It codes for CASSPGVSNSNQPQHF.